These 32 T cell receptor beta chains share one sample of origin, sequenced in a study of cytotoxic CD8 clonotypes in ibrutinib-treated CLL. Sequenced by immunoSEQ multiplex PCR; TCRdb stores in-frame clones only, minus some. The table lists fewer than 90,000 clones, 68% of them singletons. The sample consisted of PBMCs, taken after 12 months of ibrutinib treatment. These receptors originate from a human donor with chronic lymphocytic leukemia.

The genes are TRBV5-6 and TRBJ1-6; a weak D match, TRBD1 (5 bases). V lost 1 base to trimming and J lost 6 bases, with 11 bases between them. This CDR3 is built from 15 residues. The germline CDR1 and CDR2 sequences are SGHDT and YYEEEE. This CDR3 reads CASSLSPRANSPLHF. CDR3 coding DNA: TGTGCCAGCAGCTTGTCTCCCAGGGCTAATTCACCCCTCCACTTT.

J is TRBJ2-1 and V is TRBV5-1; D not resolved. Germline CDR1 SGHRS, CDR2 YFSETQ. Between the trimmed V and J ends, which lost 5 bases and 2 bases, there was a span of 14 bases. CDR3 length: 15 residues. The CDR3 sequence is CASSSDLTPYNEQFF. Written as DNA, the CDR3 is TGCGCCAGCAGTTCTGACTTGACCCCCTACAATGAGCAGTTCTTC. Filled out from reference TRBV5-1 and TRBJ2-1, the complete variable domain reads KAGVTQTPRYLIKTRGQQVTLSCSPISGHRSVSWYQQTPGQGLQFLFEYFSETQRNKGNFPGRFSGRQFSNSRSEMNVSTLELGDSALYLCASSSDLTPYNEQFFGPGTRLTVL.

V and J are TRBV7-8 and TRBJ1-1; D uncertain. The CDR3 runs to 14 residues. Trimming took 4 bases from V and 0 from J, leaving 9 bases between them. From germline, CDR1 is SGHVS and CDR2 FQNEAQ. CDR3 coding DNA: TGTGCCAGCAGCTCAACAGCCATGAACACTGAAGCTTTCTTT. Protein product: CASSSTAMNTEAFF.

The chain uses TRBV19 and TRBJ2-3; D is unresolved. V lost 5 bases, J lost 0 bases, and 15 bases lay in between. The CDR3 runs 16 residues. CDR1 is LNHDA, CDR2 SQIVND, per germline (reference sequence). CDR3: CASSGKLMTSTDTQYF. For the CDR3, the DNA is TGTGCCAGTAGTGGGAAACTCATGACTAGCACAGATACGCAGTATTTT. Full variable domain (outside the CDR3, taken from reference TRBV19 and TRBJ2-3): DGGITQSPKYLFRKEGQNVTLSCEQNLNHDAMYWYRQDPGQGLRLIYYSQIVNDFQKGDIAEGYSVSREKKESFPLTVTSAQKNPTAFYLCASSGKLMTSTDTQYFGPGTRLTVL.

The chain recombines TRBV12-5 with TRBJ2-1, with a weak D call TRBD1 (8 bases). The germline gives CDR1 LGHNT, CDR2 FRNRAP. The CDR3 has 16 amino acids. Deletions cut 1 base from V and 4 bases from J, with 14 bases between. CDR3 protein: CASGLEQGGTYNEQFF. CDR3 DNA sequence: TGTGCTAGTGGTTTGGAACAGGGGGGGACGTACAATGAGCAGTTCTTC.

This chain connects TRBV18 to TRBJ1-1; a weak D match, TRBD1 (5 bases). The CDR3 has 15 amino acids. Trimming shortened V by 3 bases and J by 3 bases, and 14 bases separated the two germline ends. Germline V lookup: CDR1 KGHSH, CDR2 LQKENI. The CDR3 region has the DNA TGTGCCAGCTCACCCAGACTGGGGGACGACACTGAAGCTTTCTTT. This encodes CASSPRLGDDTEAFF.

This clone was seen a handful of times. The rearrangement joins TRBV10-1 to TRBJ2-7; no definite D call. CDR1 is WNHNN and CDR2 is SYGVQD in the germline V gene (reference sequence). The CDR3 is made up of 14 amino acids. V lost 3 bases and J 0 bases, leaving 9 bases between the germline ends. CDR3 nucleotide sequence: TGCGCCAGCAGTGAATCGGCAGCCTCCTACGAGCAGTACTTC. Its translation is CASSESAASYEQYF.

This chain joins TRBV6-5 and TRBJ2-7; 11 bases agree with TRBD1. With V trimmed by 8 bases and J by 7 bases, 7 bases remained unmatched. Germline V gives CDR1 MNHEY, CDR2 SVGAGI. This CDR3 has 13 residues. In DNA form, the CDR3 reads TGTGCCAGCTGGACAGGGGGCTCTCGGGAGCAGTACTTC. Protein: CASWTGGSREQYF.

V gene TRBV15 combines with J gene TRBJ2-7, with unresolved D. V dropped 3 bases and J dropped 2 bases, with 8 bases sitting between them. The CDR3 totals 13 residues. Germline CDR1 LNHNV, CDR2 YYDKDF (reference sequence). CDR3 nucleotide sequence: TGTGCCACCAGCAGCAACTCTGCCTACGAGCAGTACTTC. It translates to CATSSNSAYEQYF.

The chain recombines TRBV18 with TRBJ2-7; D is unresolved. CDR3 size: 14 residues. The germline V gene has CDR1 KGHSH and CDR2 LQKENI. V shed 0 bases and J shed 2 bases, with 8 bases lying between them. CDR3 loop: CASSPPSLPYEQYF. The CDR3 DNA reads TGTGCCAGCTCACCACCTTCCCTACCCTACGAGCAGTACTTC.

The V gene is TRBV7-2, the J gene TRBJ2-7; the D is unclear. V lost 3 bases and J 6 bases, leaving 15 bases between the germline ends. Germline values: CDR1 SGHTA, CDR2 FQGNSA. The CDR3 covers 14 residues. CDR3 region: CASSFSSSPGEQYF. The CDR3 DNA reads as TGTGCCAGCAGCTTTTCCAGCTCCCCTGGCGAGCAGTACTTC.

This sequence joins TRBV5-1 and TRBJ1-5, with 7 bases identical to TRBD1. The CDR3 runs to 15 residues. J gave up 2 bases and V 4 bases, and 6 bases lay outside the gene matches. The germline V gene encodes CDR1 SGHRS and CDR2 YFSETQ. The CDR3 DNA reads TGCGCCAGCAGCGAGGGGACAGCCGGCAATCAGCCCCAGCATTTT. It encodes CASSEGTAGNQPQHF. The entire variable domain, with the rest obtained from reference TRBV5-1 and TRBJ1-5, is as follows: KAGVTQTPRYLIKTRGQQVTLSCSPISGHRSVSWYQQTPGQGLQFLFEYFSETQRNKGNFPGRFSGRQFSNSRSEMNVSTLELGDSALYLCASSEGTAGNQPQHFGDGTRLSIL.

This chain uses TRBV30 with TRBJ2-2; D is uncertain. Germline lookup yields CDR1 GTSNPN and CDR2 SVGIG (reference sequence). V lost 0 bases, J lost 6 bases, and 8 bases lay in between. There are 13 residues in the CDR3. As DNA, the CDR3 is TGTGCCTGGAGTGTTGACCGATCCGGGGAGCTGTTTTTT. Its translation: CAWSVDRSGELFF.

The V gene is TRBV6-6, the J gene TRBJ2-7; TRBD1 matches at 8 bases. This CDR3 comprises 15 residues. Germline V gene sequence: CDR1 MNHNY, CDR2 SVGAGI (reference sequence). J was trimmed by 3 bases and V by 6 bases; bases with no gene match: 10. The CDR3 coding sequence is TGTGCCAGCAGCCACCGACAGGGGCTCGGCTACGAGCAGTACTTC. It specifies CASSHRQGLGYEQYF.

V usage is TRBV25-1 and J usage is TRBJ2-2; D not resolved. Trimming shortened V by 1 base and J by 3 bases, and 9 bases separated the two germline ends. The CDR3 runs to 15 residues. The germline V gene encodes CDR1 MGHDK and CDR2 SYGVNS. The CDR3 sequence: CASSEWGADTGELFF. The CDR3 region has the DNA TGTGCCAGCAGTGAATGGGGTGCGGACACCGGGGAGCTGTTTTTT.

V and J are TRBV11-2 and TRBJ2-5; 8 bases map to TRBD2. Per germline, CDR1 SGHAT and CDR2 FQNNGV. V shed 1 base, J shed 1 base, and the junction held 2 bases outside the gene matches. This CDR3 has 15 residues. The CDR3: CASSLGTSGQETQYF. DNA of the CDR3: TGTGCCAGCAGCTTAGGTACTAGCGGCCAAGAGACCCAGTACTTC. Full variable domain (outside the CDR3, taken from reference TRBV11-2 and TRBJ2-5): EAGVAQSPRYKIIEKRQSVAFWCNPISGHATLYWYQQILGQGPKLLIQFQNNGVVDDSQLPKDRFSAERLKGVDSTLKIQPAKLEDSAVYLCASSLGTSGQETQYFGPGTRLLVL.

V and J are TRBV7-2 and TRBJ2-5, with D unclear. There are 13 residues in the CDR3. V lost 5 bases and J 5 bases, leaving 12 bases between the germline ends. CDR1 SGHTA and CDR2 FQGNSA come from the germline V gene. The CDR3 region is CASSDNPGETQYF. The CDR3 region has the DNA TGTGCCAGCAGCGACAACCCCGGGGAGACCCAGTACTTC.

The J gene is TRBJ2-7, the V gene TRBV9; 9 nucleotides line up with TRBD2. Per the germline V gene, CDR1 is SGDLS and CDR2 is YYNGEE. V trimming: 0 bases; J trimming: 10 bases; junction bases outside the gene matches: 5. This CDR3 has 13 residues. The CDR3 protein is CASSVGGGGDQYF. The DNA for the CDR3 is TGTGCCAGCAGCGTAGGTGGCGGGGGGGACCAGTACTTC.

J is TRBJ1-1 and V is TRBV18; 8 nucleotides align to TRBD1. V was clipped by 0 bases and J by 4 bases; unmatched bases: 1. The CDR3 extends over 14 amino acids. Per germline, CDR1 KGHSH and CDR2 LQKENI. The CDR3 reads CASSPPGTGTEAFF. CDR3 nucleotides: TGTGCCAGCTCACCACCCGGGACAGGCACTGAAGCTTTCTTT.

The chain is built from TRBV11-3 and TRBJ2-2; D gene uncertain. The CDR3 totals 14 residues. V gave up 3 bases and J gave up 0 bases, with 5 bases separating them. The germline CDR1 and CDR2 sequences are SGHNT and YENEEA. The CDR3 coding sequence is TGTGCCAGCAGCTTGACATCGAACACCGGGGAGCTGTTTTTT. Translation gives CASSLTSNTGELFF.

The chain links TRBV11-1 to TRBJ1-6; a weak D match, TRBD1 (5 bases). CDR1 is SGHAT, CDR2 FQDESV, per germline (reference sequence). Trimming took off 7 bases at V and 10 bases at J, with 17 bases between the two ends. This CDR3 spans 14 amino acids. The CDR3 nucleotides read TGTGCCAGCATCCCCCCCCGGGGGAAATCACCCCTCCACTTT. Translating gives CASIPPRGKSPLHF.

This clone was seen a few times. This sequence joins TRBV5-1 and TRBJ1-2; the D is unclear. This CDR3 contains 13 residues. The germline V gene has CDR1 SGHRS and CDR2 YFSETQ. Between the trimmed V and J ends, which lost 3 bases and 4 bases, there was a span of 10 bases. The CDR3 sequence: CASSSEGSYGYTF. CDR3 in DNA: TGCGCCAGCAGCTCGGAGGGTAGCTATGGCTACACCTTC.

The chain couples TRBV10-3 to TRBJ2-7; D unresolved. Germline CDR1 and CDR2: ENHRY and SYGVKD. Trimming stripped 3 bases from V and 7 bases from J, with 16 bases between. There are 14 residues in the CDR3. CDR3 DNA sequence: TGTGCCATCAGTGAAAACGCTGTTTTGGGGGAGCAGTACTTC. Amino acids: CAISENAVLGEQYF.

The chain carries TRBV5-1 and TRBJ2-3, with a tentative D call TRBD2 (7 bases). CDR1 is SGHRS, CDR2 YFSETQ, per germline. The germline V and J ends were trimmed by 4 bases and 1 base, with 16 bases remaining between them. The CDR3 has 16 residues. In DNA, the CDR3 is TGCGCCAGCAGCCTGATGACGGGGGGCCGCACAGATACGCAGTATTTT. This gives the protein CASSLMTGGRTDTQYF.

This CDR3 is CASSQAGGDTGELFF. CDR3 DNA: TGTGCCAGCAGCCAAGCGGGGGGGGACACCGGGGAGCTGTTTTTT. The chain links TRBV4-2 to TRBJ2-2; the match to TRBD2 covers 8 bases. J gave up 3 bases and V 1 base, and 1 base lay outside the gene matches. The germline CDR1 and CDR2 sequences are LGHNA and YNFKEQ. The CDR3 totals 15 residues.

This clone was detected only once. The rearrangement links TRBV6-1 to TRBJ2-6, with TRBD1 matching over 8 bases. Per germline, CDR1 MNHNS and CDR2 SASEGT. V was clipped by 4 bases and J by 4 bases; unmatched bases: 12. This CDR3 is 18 amino acids long. The DNA of the CDR3 is TGTGCCAGCAGTGGGACAGGGCGGGGCAGGTGGGGGGCCAACGTCCTGACTTTC. This codes for CASSGTGRGRWGANVLTF.

The J gene is TRBJ2-6, the V gene TRBV19; the D gene is possibly TRBD2 (7 bases). This CDR3 has 16 residues. Trimming cost V 7 bases and J 0 bases, with 13 bases left between them. Germline loops: CDR1 LNHDA, CDR2 SQIVND (reference sequence). The CDR3 region is CASNSGGASGANVLTF. CDR3 DNA: TGTGCCAGTAACTCGGGGGGCGCCTCTGGGGCCAACGTCCTGACTTTC.

The chain uses TRBV21-1 and TRBJ1-2; the table names TRBD1, a call not compared with the DNA. TRBV21-1 is annotated as a pseudogene. The CDR3 is 18 amino acids. CDR3 sequence: CASSKALWKQGVDYGYTF. The CDR3 DNA sequence: TGTGCCAGCAGCAAAGCCTTATGGAAACAGGGGGTCGACTATGGCTACACCTTC.

The V and J genes are TRBV18 and TRBJ1-2; unclear D gene. V shed 3 bases and J shed 4 bases, with 12 bases lying between them. Germline assignment: CDR1 KGHSH and CDR2 LQKENI. This CDR3 has 14 residues. The CDR3 DNA follows: TGTGCCAGCTCACCCGGAAGCGGAGCCTATGGCTACACCTTC. It is translated as CASSPGSGAYGYTF.

The chain recombines TRBV7-2 with TRBJ1-4; D gene uncertain. The CDR3 totals 13 residues. Deletions cut 2 bases from V and 8 bases from J, with 9 bases between. CDR1 SGHTA and CDR2 FQGNSA come from the germline V gene. The CDR3 loop reads CASSLILGEKLFF. CDR3 nucleotide sequence: TGTGCCAGCAGCTTAATTTTGGGGGAAAAACTGTTTTTT.

CDR3 residues: CASSVGRGSLYEQYF. CDR3 bases: TGTGCCAGCAGCGTAGGGAGGGGTTCCTTATACGAGCAGTACTTC. This chain connects TRBV9 to TRBJ2-7; the D gene is possibly TRBD2 (6 bases). The V gene lost 0 bases and the J gene lost 4 bases, with 14 bases spanning the gap. This CDR3 spans 15 amino acids. CDR1 SGDLS and CDR2 YYNGEE come from the germline V gene.

This clone was seen just once. The V and J genes are TRBV6-4 and TRBJ2-1; D is possibly TRBD2 (6 bases). V lost 1 base and J 9 bases, leaving 7 bases between the germline ends. The germline V gene has CDR1 MRHNA and CDR2 SNTAGT. The CDR3 is 12 amino acids. The CDR3 reads CASSDYGSEQFF. CDR3 sequence (DNA): TGTGCCAGCAGTGACTACGGGAGTGAGCAGTTCTTC.